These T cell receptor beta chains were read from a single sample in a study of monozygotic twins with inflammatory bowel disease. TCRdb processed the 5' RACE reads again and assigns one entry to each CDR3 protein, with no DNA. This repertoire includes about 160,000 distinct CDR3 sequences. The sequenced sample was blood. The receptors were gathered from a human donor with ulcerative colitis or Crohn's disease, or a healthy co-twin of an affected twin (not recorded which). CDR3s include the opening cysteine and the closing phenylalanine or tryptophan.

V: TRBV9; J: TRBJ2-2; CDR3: CASRVGAWRDTGELFF
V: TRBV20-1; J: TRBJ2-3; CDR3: CSARNSGTHTDTQYF
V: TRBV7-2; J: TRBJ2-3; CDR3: CASSWVAVTDTQYF
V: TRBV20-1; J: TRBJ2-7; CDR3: CSANRVPYEQYF
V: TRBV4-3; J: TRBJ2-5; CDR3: CASSQDIRETQYF
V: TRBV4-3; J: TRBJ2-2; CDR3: CASSPLAGDTGELFF
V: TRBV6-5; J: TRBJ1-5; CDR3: CASSFFSLQATNQPQHF
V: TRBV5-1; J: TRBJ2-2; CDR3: CASSDKRTGTAGELFF
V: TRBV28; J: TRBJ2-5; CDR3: CASSSRLASETQYF
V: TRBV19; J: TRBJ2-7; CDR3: CASSTSELAGVHYEQYF
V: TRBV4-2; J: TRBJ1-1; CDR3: CASSQEGYENTEAFF
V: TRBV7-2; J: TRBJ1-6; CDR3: CASSLREGSYNSPLHF
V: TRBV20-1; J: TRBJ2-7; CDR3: CSASSWGRSYEQYF
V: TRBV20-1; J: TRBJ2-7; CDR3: CSASETLGQYF
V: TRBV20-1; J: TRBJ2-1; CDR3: CSASRGALNEQFF
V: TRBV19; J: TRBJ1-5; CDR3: CASTYDLRQGSQPQHF
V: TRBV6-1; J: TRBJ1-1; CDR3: CASSPQEGDRTEAFF
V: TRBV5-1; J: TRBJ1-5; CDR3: CASAPDSGNQPQHF
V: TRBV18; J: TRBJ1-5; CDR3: CASSQTGAAGQPQHF
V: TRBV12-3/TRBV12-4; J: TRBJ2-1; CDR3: CASSFGFYNEQFF
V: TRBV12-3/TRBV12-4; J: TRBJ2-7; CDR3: CASSLGEGHEQYF
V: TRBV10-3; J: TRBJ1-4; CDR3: CAITRQLGEKLFF
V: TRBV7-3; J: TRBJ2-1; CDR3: CASSLNLKIKTVTYNEQFF
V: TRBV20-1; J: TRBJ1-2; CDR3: CSARDSGTVGYGYTF
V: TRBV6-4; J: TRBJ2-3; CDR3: CASSRDSQADTQYF
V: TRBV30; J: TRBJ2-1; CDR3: CAWSVPPLAGGSYNEQFF
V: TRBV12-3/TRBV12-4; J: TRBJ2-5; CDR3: CASSLNPPDREQETQYF
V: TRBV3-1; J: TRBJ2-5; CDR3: CASSQDVGRLWYF
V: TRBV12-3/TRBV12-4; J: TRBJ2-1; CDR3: CASSLSWGGFLGEQFF
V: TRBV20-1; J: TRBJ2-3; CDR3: CSASGGGLANTDTQYF
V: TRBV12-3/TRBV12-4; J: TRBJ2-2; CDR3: CASRTSPTGELFF
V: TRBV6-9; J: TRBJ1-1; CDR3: CAQWAQTTLNTEAFF
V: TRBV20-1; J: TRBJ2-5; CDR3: CSARLPRGRMETQYF
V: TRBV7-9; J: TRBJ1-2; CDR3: CASSLIGTPNYGYTF
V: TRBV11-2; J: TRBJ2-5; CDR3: CASSLGVGETQYF
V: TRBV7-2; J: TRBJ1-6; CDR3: CASSPPIGWPYNSPLHF
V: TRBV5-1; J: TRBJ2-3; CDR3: CASSLIPSLTDTQYF
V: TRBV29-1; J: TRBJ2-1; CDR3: CSVERTGGAEQFF
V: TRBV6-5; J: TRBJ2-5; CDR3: CASSFDRAPGQTQNF
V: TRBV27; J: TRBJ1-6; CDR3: CASRELNSPLHF
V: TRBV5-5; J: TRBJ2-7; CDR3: CASSLSDYEQYF
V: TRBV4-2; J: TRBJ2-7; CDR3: CASSQDLSSYEQYF